These 32 T cell receptor beta chains share one sample of origin, sequenced in a study of CD8+ T cells in alopecia areata. Extracted RNA was reverse transcribed, and the resulting cDNA served as sequencing template. TCRdb keeps only in-frame clones here, not all; method: immunoSEQ multiplex PCR. The sample has roughly 200,000 clones, 43% seen once; the top ten hold 2.6%. Treatment denoted: oral pan-JAK inhibitor, 5-10 mg twice daily. The sequences come from CD4+ T cells sorted from blood, collected around week 36, from a patient treated with tofacitinib. These TCRs come from a human donor with alopecia areata.

This clone was observed a few times. The rearrangement links TRBV11-2 to TRBJ2-2; D is perhaps TRBD2 (8 bases). The CDR3 has 15 amino acids. Trimming removed 11 bases from V and 8 bases from J, with 24 bases in between. Germline V gives CDR1 SGHAT, CDR2 FQNNGV. The CDR3, as DNA: TGTGCCGAAAGGGGGCAGCGGGAGTTGCGAGGGGAGCTGTTTTTT. Translating gives CAERGQRELRGELFF.

This clone showed up just a few times. The CDR3 DNA sequence: TGCAGCGTTGGAGCCCGACTTGCAGATACGCAGTATTTT. This encodes CSVGARLADTQYF. The chain combines TRBV29-1 with TRBJ2-3; D is ambiguous. Germline values: CDR1 SQVTM, CDR2 ANQGSEA. The CDR3 contains 13 residues. The V end was cut by 4 bases, the J end by 4 bases, with 12 bases between.

This clone showed up just once. The chain uses TRBV7-9 and TRBJ1-1; D unresolved. Germline V gene sequence: CDR1 SEHNR, CDR2 FQNEAQ (reference sequence). The V gene lost 7 bases and the J gene lost 6 bases, with 12 bases spanning the gap. The CDR3 totals 12 residues. CDR3 in amino acids: CASNSLVSEAFF. The CDR3 DNA reads as TGTGCCAGCAACTCCCTCGTGTCTGAAGCTTTCTTT.

This clone was observed a few times. The chain recombines TRBV19 with TRBJ2-1, with TRBD2 identical over 10 bases. Germline CDR1 LNHDA, CDR2 SQIVND (reference sequence). Germline trimming cut 5 bases from V and 8 bases from J; bases unmatched to any gene: 9. The CDR3 consists of 15 residues. The chain's CDR3 is CASSPGASGSDEQFF. The CDR3 nucleotides read TGTGCCAGTAGTCCCGGGGCTAGCGGGAGCGATGAGCAGTTCTTC.

The V call is TRBV5-1, the J call TRBJ2-5; D not certain. V lost 0 bases to trimming and J lost 3 bases, with 9 bases between them. The CDR3 length is 14 residues. Germline V gene data show CDR1 as SGHRS and CDR2 as YFSETQ. The CDR3 protein is CASSLEGWKETQYF. The CDR3 DNA reads TGCGCCAGCAGCTTGGAAGGGTGGAAAGAGACCCAGTACTTC.

The gene calls are TRBV19 and TRBJ2-7; the D gene is possibly TRBD2 (6 bases). The CDR3 extends over 13 amino acids. The V and J ends lost 5 bases and 1 base respectively, with 9 bases between them. CDR1 and CDR2 (germline): LNHDA, SQIVND (reference sequence). CDR3 sequence (DNA): TGTGCCAGTAGTCGGGGGTCTTCCTACGAGCAGTACTTC. It translates to CASSRGSSYEQYF.

The chain carries TRBV5-1 and TRBJ2-1; 7 bases agree with TRBD1. Germline V lookup: CDR1 SGHRS, CDR2 YFSETQ. With 0 bases clipped from V and 4 bases from J, the junction kept 7 bases outside the gene matches. The CDR3 is 16 residues long. As DNA, the CDR3 is TGCGCCAGCAGCTTGGGATTGGGGACAGCTTACAATGAGCAGTTCTTC. As protein: CASSLGLGTAYNEQFF.

The sample holds a few counts of this clone. V usage is TRBV29-1 and J usage is TRBJ2-1; 13 bases match TRBD2. Trimming removed 7 bases from V and 9 bases from J; junction bases left unmatched: 9. This CDR3 is 14 amino acids long. Germline V gene lookup returns CDR1 SQVTM and CDR2 ANQGSEA. CDR3 in DNA: TGCAGCGGGCGGACTAGCGGGAGTTTTACTGAGCAGTTCTTC. Residues: CSGRTSGSFTEQFF.

This sequence joins TRBV7-3 and TRBJ2-2; perhaps TRBD2 as D (6 bases). This CDR3 is 15 amino acids long. The germline CDR1 and CDR2 sequences are SGHTA and FQGTGA. V lost 1 base, J lost 5 bases, and 11 bases lay in between. The CDR3 DNA follows: TGTGCCAGCAGCTTAAGCCCCGGGACTACCGGGGAGCTGTTTTTT. Translation: CASSLSPGTTGELFF.

This clone was counted a few times. The chain joins TRBV9 to TRBJ2-1; maybe TRBD2 (5 bases). V shed 0 bases and J shed 1 base, with 11 bases lying between them. The CDR3 spans 16 residues. The germline V gene has CDR1 SGDLS and CDR2 YYNGEE. CDR3 nucleotide sequence: TGTGCCAGCAGCGTAGCTACGGGATCGTCCTACAATGAGCAGTTCTTC. Residues: CASSVATGSSYNEQFF.

The chain combines TRBV2 with TRBJ2-7; 8 bases map to TRBD1. Germline V lookup: CDR1 SNHLY, CDR2 FYNNEI. The CDR3 length is 15 residues. Trimming took 6 bases from V and 2 from J; bases not matched to a gene: 9. This CDR3 reads CASSDTWTGTYEQYF. Written as DNA, the CDR3 is TGTGCCAGCAGCGATACGTGGACAGGGACCTACGAGCAGTACTTC.

The V call is TRBV30, the J call TRBJ1-2; D not certain. CDR1 and CDR2 (germline): GTSNPN, SVGIG (reference sequence). V lost 0 bases and J lost 7, with 6 bases in between. This CDR3 has 11 amino acids. The CDR3 region has the DNA TGTGCCTGGAGTGTGGAGGGTGGCTACACCTTC. Protein product: CAWSVEGGYTF.

The chain uses TRBV2 and TRBJ2-5; D is ambiguous. Germline V CDR1 and CDR2: SNHLY, FYNNEI. The V gene lost 4 bases and the J gene lost 4 bases, with 10 bases spanning the gap. The CDR3 totals 13 residues. The CDR3 spells CASSARLGETQYF. CDR3 bases: TGTGCCAGCAGTGCAAGGCTAGGAGAGACCCAGTACTTC.

This chain links TRBV28 with TRBJ2-5; weak D call: TRBD2 (5 bases). The CDR3 sequence is 14 residues long. The ends were cut back, 5 bases at V and 2 bases at J, with 12 bases in the middle. Germline CDR1 MDHEN, CDR2 SYDVKM. CDR3 DNA: TGTGCCAGCAGTACCTTTAGAGGGCAAGAGACCCAGTACTTC. Its protein is CASSTFRGQETQYF.

The chain has TRBV11-2 and TRBJ2-2; D gene ambiguous. V shed 8 bases and J shed 3 bases, with 7 bases lying between them. CDR1 and CDR2 from the germline V gene are SGHAT and FQNNGV. The CDR3 sequence is 12 residues long. The CDR3 is CASQGYTGELFF. The CDR3 DNA reads TGTGCCAGCCAAGGCTACACCGGGGAGCTGTTTTTT.

J is TRBJ2-1 and V is TRBV19; D ambiguous. This CDR3 is built from 14 residues. V was shortened by 7 bases and J by 0 bases, with 10 bases between the two germline ends. The germline CDR1 and CDR2 sequences are LNHDA and SQIVND (reference sequence). The CDR3 DNA is TGTGCCAGTACAAGGGATAGCTCCTACAATGAGCAGTTCTTC. Translated, it gives CASTRDSSYNEQFF.

The genes are TRBV6-5 and TRBJ2-5; tentatively, D is TRBD1 or TRBD2 (5 bases each). V lost 6 bases to trimming and J lost 2 bases, with 16 bases between them. The CDR3 is 15 residues long. Per the germline V gene, CDR1 is MNHEY and CDR2 is SVGAGI. CDR3 nucleotide sequence: TGTGCCAGCAGCCTCATCGGGACCCCTCAAGAGACCCAGTACTTC. The encoded protein is CASSLIGTPQETQYF.

This clone was recorded a few times. J is TRBJ2-1 and V is TRBV7-2; 7 bases align to TRBD2. V was pared by 5 bases and J by 0 bases, with 7 bases of the junction left unmatched. The CDR3 is 16 residues long. In germline, CDR1 is SGHTA, CDR2 FQGNSA. The CDR3 DNA reads as TGTGCCAGCAGCCGCCTCGGGGGGAGCTCCTACAATGAGCAGTTCTTC. Translation: CASSRLGGSSYNEQFF. The full variable domain, in which reference TRBV7-2 and TRBJ2-1 provide the parts outside the CDR3, is GAGVSQSPSNKVTEKGKDVELRCDPISGHTALYWYRQSLGQGLEFLIYFQGNSAPDKSGLPSDRFSAERTGGSVSTLTIQRTQQEDSAVYLCASSRLGGSSYNEQFFGPGTRLTVL.

The chain is built from TRBV30 and TRBJ1-1; D gene uncertain. Germline CDR1 GTSNPN, CDR2 SVGIG (reference sequence). The CDR3 sequence is 11 residues long. Trimming left V 5 bases short and J 11 bases short, with 15 bases between. The DNA for the CDR3 is TGTGCCTGGGGAAGAACAAATCCGGCTTTCTTT. This codes for CAWGRTNPAFF.

This rearrangement joins TRBV30 to TRBJ1-5; D not certain. The CDR3 has 13 residues. CDR1 and CDR2 (germline): GTSNPN, SVGIG (reference sequence). Trimming removed 0 bases at V and 7 bases at J, with 10 bases between. The CDR3 coding sequence is TGTGCCTGGAGTGTAGAGGGAAGGCAGCCCCAGCATTTT. This translates into CAWSVEGRQPQHF.

The table lists this clone with a few counts. This chain joins TRBV29-1 and TRBJ2-1; 7 bases are shared with TRBD2. V lost 5 bases to trimming and J lost 1 base; unmatched junction nucleotides: 11. Germline-derived CDR1 and CDR2 are SQVTM and ANQGSEA. This CDR3 spans 16 amino acids. CDR3 region: CSVRSGISISYNEQFF. In nucleotides, the CDR3 is TGCAGCGTTCGCAGCGGGATTTCGATTTCCTACAATGAGCAGTTCTTC.

The chain couples TRBV11-2 to TRBJ2-2, with D possibly being TRBD1 (5 bases). CDR1 SGHAT and CDR2 FQNNGV come from the germline V gene. Deletions cut 5 bases from V and 0 bases from J, with 7 bases between. The CDR3 is 14 amino acids. In nucleotides, the CDR3 is TGTGCCAGCAGCCCACAGGCGAACACCGGGGAGCTGTTTTTT. Translation gives CASSPQANTGELFF.

In its sample, this clone was seen a few times. This chain uses TRBV11-2 with TRBJ2-7, with a possible D match to TRBD1 (5 bases). Germline loops: CDR1 SGHAT, CDR2 FQNNGV. CDR3 length: 14 amino acids. V was clipped by 0 bases and J by 5 bases, with 11 bases between them. The CDR3 protein is CASSLDRVVDEQYF. The DNA of the CDR3 is TGTGCCAGCAGCTTAGACAGGGTTGTGGACGAGCAGTACTTC.

The V gene is TRBV7-2, the J gene TRBJ2-7; possible D gene TRBD1, 5 bases. Germline loops: CDR1 SGHTA, CDR2 FQGNSA. The V and J ends lost 6 bases and 1 base respectively, with 16 bases between them. This CDR3 region has 15 residues. Here the CDR3 DNA reads TGTGCCAGCAGATTTGGCAGGGCCGCATCCTACGAGCAGTACTTC. This encodes CASRFGRAASYEQYF.

Comments on this clone: Other DNA sequences in this specimen translate into the identical CDR3. The chain uses TRBV18 and TRBJ2-7, with a weak D call TRBD2 (6 bases). CDR1 KGHSH and CDR2 LQKENI come from the germline V gene. V lost 3 bases and J lost 3, with 6 bases in between. The CDR3 extends over 12 amino acids. CDR3 sequence reads: CASSPGGYEQYF. CDR3 in DNA: TGTGCCAGCTCACCGGGGGGCTACGAGCAGTACTTC.

This clone was seen more than once but under ten times. This rearrangement joins TRBV5-6 to TRBJ2-5; 8 nucleotides align to TRBD2. Looked up from germline, CDR1 is SGHDT and CDR2 is YYEEEE. Trimming removed 5 bases from V and 3 bases from J; junction bases left unmatched: 9. This CDR3 is built from 15 residues. CDR3 sequence reads: CASSYLSAGEETQYF. The CDR3 region has the DNA TGTGCCAGCAGTTACTTGTCAGCGGGGGAAGAGACCCAGTACTTC.

This clone was detected a few times. This chain joins TRBV29-1 and TRBJ1-5; 7 bases align to TRBD1. V was pared by 5 bases and J by 9 bases, with 10 bases of the junction left unmatched. The germline CDR1 and CDR2 sequences are SQVTM and ANQGSEA. The CDR3 length is 13 residues. CDR3 sequence (DNA): TGCAGCGTTCGGGACAGTGGCCGAGGGCCCCAGCATTTT. Residues: CSVRDSGRGPQHF.

V gene TRBV14 combines with J gene TRBJ2-1; 9 bases are shared with TRBD2. Germline V gene sequence: CDR1 SGHDN, CDR2 FVKESK. V lost 4 bases, J lost 3 bases, and 10 bases stayed unmatched. The CDR3 totals 17 residues. DNA for the CDR3: TGTGCCAGCAGCCTCCTCGGCGGGAGGGCAGTCTACAATGAGCAGTTCTTC. Amino acids: CASSLLGGRAVYNEQFF.

In regard to this clone: This sample also contains other DNA sequences that code for the same CDR3. J is TRBJ2-7 and V is TRBV5-1; 8 bases are a match to TRBD1. The ends lost 0 bases at V and 4 bases at J; junction bases unmatched: 3. The CDR3 runs 14 residues. Germline V gene data show CDR1 as SGHRS and CDR2 as YFSETQ. The chain's CDR3 is CASSLGQGAYEQYF. CDR3 nucleotides: TGCGCCAGCAGCTTGGGTCAGGGGGCTTACGAGCAGTACTTC.

This clone showed up just a few times. This chain uses TRBV5-1 with TRBJ2-6; D unclear. The germline gives CDR1 SGHRS, CDR2 YFSETQ. The CDR3 has 11 residues. V was clipped by 4 bases and J by 9 bases, with 5 bases between them. CDR3 protein: CASSIHNVLTF. In DNA, the CDR3 is TGCGCCAGCAGCATCCACAACGTCCTGACTTTC. The full variable domain, its missing parts supplied by reference TRBV5-1 and TRBJ2-6, is KAGVTQTPRYLIKTRGQQVTLSCSPISGHRSVSWYQQTPGQGLQFLFEYFSETQRNKGNFPGRFSGRQFSNSRSEMNVSTLELGDSALYLCASSIHNVLTFGAGSRLTVL.

The CDR3 bases are TGCAGCGTTGATCAGGGTTTAGGCACAGATACGCAGTATTTT. Translated: CSVDQGLGTDTQYF. The chain links TRBV29-1 to TRBJ2-3; tentatively, D is TRBD1 (5 bases). Germline-derived CDR1 and CDR2 are SQVTM and ANQGSEA. This CDR3 spans 14 amino acids. The V and J ends lost 3 bases and 1 base respectively, with 11 bases between them.

This clone was detected a few times. The rearrangement uses TRBV7-8 and TRBJ1-5, with 7 bases fitting TRBD1. Losses at the gene ends were 5 bases for V and 6 bases for J; bases not matched to a gene: 7. Germline assignment: CDR1 SGHVS and CDR2 FQNEAQ. CDR3 length equals 14 residues. The CDR3 DNA reads TGTGCCAGCAGCCGAGACAGGGTGGGTCAGCCCCAGCATTTT. Its protein is CASSRDRVGQPQHF.